Listed below are T cell receptor beta chains from one sample, sequenced in a study of blood T cell repertoires in COVID-19. TCRdb keeps only in-frame clones here, not all; method: immunoSEQ multiplex PCR. The sample gives about 290,000 clones, roughly 89% of which show up once; 4.6% is in the top ten. The specimen sequenced was peripheral blood. All receptors derive from a man aged 40-49 years with acute or convalescent COVID-19. Each CDR3 is given with its conserved first and last residue. Each record gives: CDR3 protein, CDR3 DNA, clone size, CDR3 length, D gene, J gene, V gene. The D gene is left open where the match is weak. Only some rows state a clone size, as once, few, many or a class for expanded clones.

CASSPDRDLPQHF,TGCGCCAGCAGCCCGGACAGGGACCTGCCCCAGCATTTT,.,13,TRBD1,TRBJ1-5,TRBV5-1
CASSRVPSWSSYEQYF,TGTGCCAGCAGCCGTGTACCTAGCTGGAGCTCCTACGAGCAGTACTTC,.,16,.,TRBJ2-7,TRBV5-6
CAITKAGPPYEQYF,TGTGCCATCACCAAAGCGGGACCCCCCTACGAGCAGTACTTC,.,14,TRBD2,TRBJ2-7,TRBV10-3
CASSANTGALSTSTDTQYF,TGTGCCAGCAGCGCGAATACAGGGGCCCTATCTACAAGCACAGATACGCAGTATTTT,.,19,TRBD1,TRBJ2-3,TRBV5-6
CASSFWTGQGDTQYF,TGTGCCAGCAGCTTCTGGACAGGGCAGGGAGATACGCAGTATTTT,.,15,TRBD1,TRBJ2-3,TRBV5-4
CAVGSLRPQPQHF,TGTGCCGTCGGGAGCCTTCGGCCTCAGCCCCAGCATTTT,.,13,.,TRBJ1-5,TRBV2
CASSLPSGRGGSDTQYF,TGTGCCAGCAGCCTTCCTTCGGGGCGGGGGGGCTCAGATACGCAGTATTTT,.,17,TRBD2,TRBJ2-3,TRBV5-4
CASSAGLAGDTDTQYF,TGTGCCAGCAGCGCTGGACTAGCGGGGGACACAGATACGCAGTATTTT,.,16,TRBD2,TRBJ2-3,TRBV5-6
CASSLGQLTTEAFF,TGCGCCAGCAGCTTGGGACAGCTTACCACTGAAGCTTTCTTT,.,14,.,TRBJ1-1,TRBV5-1
CASSGNRGGEAFF,TGTGCCAGCAGCGGAAACAGGGGAGGTGAAGCTTTCTTT,.,13,TRBD1,TRBJ1-1,TRBV9
CASSVTRDRGGNTIYF,TGTGCCAGCAGTGTAACCCGGGACAGGGGTGGAAACACCATATATTTT,.,16,TRBD1,TRBJ1-3,TRBV2
CASRKAASHLLEQYF,TGTGCCAGCAGGAAAGCGGCATCCCACCTCCTGGAGCAGTACTTC,.,15,.,TRBJ2-7,TRBV27
CASSVVDEQFF,TGTGCCAGCAGCGTAGTAGATGAGCAGTTCTTC,.,11,.,TRBJ2-1,TRBV9
CASSPGPRGGYTF,TGTGCCAGCAGTCCCGGGCCTCGCGGGGGCTACACCTTC,.,13,.,TRBJ1-2,TRBV27
CASSPQLGQGNTEAFF,TGTGCCAGCAGCCCCCAGTTGGGACAGGGGAACACTGAAGCTTTCTTT,.,16,TRBD1,TRBJ1-1,TRBV7-6
CASSEVAGGRYTQYF,TGTGCCAGCAGTGAAGTGGCGGGGGGGCGGTATACGCAGTATTTT,.,15,TRBD2,TRBJ2-3,TRBV6-1
CASSPEIFGNTIYF,TGTGCCAGCAGCCCAGAAATCTTCGGAAACACCATATATTTT,.,14,.,TRBJ1-3,TRBV6-5
CASSSGGGLYNEQFF,TGTGCCAGCAGCTCAGGGGGCGGTCTCTACAATGAGCAGTTCTTC,.,15,TRBD1,TRBJ2-1,TRBV11-3
CASSLTRATNEKLFF,TGTGCCAGCAGCTTAACGCGGGCAACTAATGAAAAACTGTTTTTT,.,15,.,TRBJ1-4,TRBV11-2
CAISESTGTDTQYF,TGTGCCATCAGTGAGTCAACAGGCACAGATACGCAGTATTTT,.,14,.,TRBJ2-3,TRBV10-3
CASSQDLQLGDGYTF,TGCGCCAGCAGCCAAGATCTCCAGCTGGGCGATGGCTACACCTTC,once,15,.,TRBJ1-2,TRBV4-1
CASSRTPSGTGWNEQFF,TGTGCCAGCAGCCGCACTCCCTCCGGGACAGGGTGGAATGAGCAGTTCTTC,.,17,TRBD1,TRBJ2-1,TRBV5-4
CASSLDGTGVGRF,TGCGCCAGCAGCTTGGATGGGACAGGGGTAGGTCGGTTT,.,13,TRBD1,TRBJ2-3,TRBV5-1
CASSLGLGISGEASTDTQYF,TGTGCCAGCAGCCTGGGGTTGGGGATTAGCGGGGAAGCTAGCACAGATACGCAGTATTTT,.,20,TRBD2,TRBJ2-3,TRBV5-4
CASSSGRRWTEAFF,TGTGCCAGCAGCTCCGGTAGGAGGTGGACTGAAGCTTTCTTT,.,14,.,TRBJ1-1,TRBV5-4
CAAMPGEGYGYTF,TGCGCCGCGATGCCAGGGGAAGGCTATGGCTACACCTTC,once,13,.,TRBJ1-2,TRBV10-2
CASSRDMWLQFF,TGTGCCAGCAGCCGGGACATGTGGTTGCAGTTCTTC,few,12,.,TRBJ2-1,TRBV12-3/TRBV12-4
CASSFAAKNIQYF,TGTGCCAGCAGTTTCGCGGCCAAAAACATTCAGTACTTC,.,13,.,TRBJ2-4,TRBV27
CASTEGAGRYGYTF,TGTGCCAGCACTGAGGGGGCAGGGAGATATGGCTACACCTTC,once,14,TRBD1,TRBJ1-2,TRBV2
CASSEVLAGTGGYNQPQHF,TGCGCCAGCAGTGAGGTATTGGCGGGGACAGGGGGCTACAATCAGCCCCAGCATTTT,.,19,TRBD1,TRBJ1-5,TRBV10-2
CASSLPSREEGSRFF,TGTGCCAGCAGTCTCCCCTCCCGTGAGGAGGGGAGTAGGTTCTTC,.,15,.,TRBJ2-1,TRBV6-5
CASSLQGTQDQPQHF,TGTGCCAGCAGCTTGCAGGGGACCCAGGATCAGCCCCAGCATTTT,once,15,.,TRBJ1-5,TRBV5-6
CATSETGAQGANQPQHF,TGTGCCACCAGTGAGACTGGGGCCCAGGGGGCGAATCAGCCCCAGCATTTT,.,17,TRBD1,TRBJ1-5,TRBV24-1
CASSPISPGTEAFF,TGTGCCAGCAGCCCAATAAGCCCCGGGACTGAAGCTTTCTTT,few,14,.,TRBJ1-1,TRBV3-1/TRBV3-2